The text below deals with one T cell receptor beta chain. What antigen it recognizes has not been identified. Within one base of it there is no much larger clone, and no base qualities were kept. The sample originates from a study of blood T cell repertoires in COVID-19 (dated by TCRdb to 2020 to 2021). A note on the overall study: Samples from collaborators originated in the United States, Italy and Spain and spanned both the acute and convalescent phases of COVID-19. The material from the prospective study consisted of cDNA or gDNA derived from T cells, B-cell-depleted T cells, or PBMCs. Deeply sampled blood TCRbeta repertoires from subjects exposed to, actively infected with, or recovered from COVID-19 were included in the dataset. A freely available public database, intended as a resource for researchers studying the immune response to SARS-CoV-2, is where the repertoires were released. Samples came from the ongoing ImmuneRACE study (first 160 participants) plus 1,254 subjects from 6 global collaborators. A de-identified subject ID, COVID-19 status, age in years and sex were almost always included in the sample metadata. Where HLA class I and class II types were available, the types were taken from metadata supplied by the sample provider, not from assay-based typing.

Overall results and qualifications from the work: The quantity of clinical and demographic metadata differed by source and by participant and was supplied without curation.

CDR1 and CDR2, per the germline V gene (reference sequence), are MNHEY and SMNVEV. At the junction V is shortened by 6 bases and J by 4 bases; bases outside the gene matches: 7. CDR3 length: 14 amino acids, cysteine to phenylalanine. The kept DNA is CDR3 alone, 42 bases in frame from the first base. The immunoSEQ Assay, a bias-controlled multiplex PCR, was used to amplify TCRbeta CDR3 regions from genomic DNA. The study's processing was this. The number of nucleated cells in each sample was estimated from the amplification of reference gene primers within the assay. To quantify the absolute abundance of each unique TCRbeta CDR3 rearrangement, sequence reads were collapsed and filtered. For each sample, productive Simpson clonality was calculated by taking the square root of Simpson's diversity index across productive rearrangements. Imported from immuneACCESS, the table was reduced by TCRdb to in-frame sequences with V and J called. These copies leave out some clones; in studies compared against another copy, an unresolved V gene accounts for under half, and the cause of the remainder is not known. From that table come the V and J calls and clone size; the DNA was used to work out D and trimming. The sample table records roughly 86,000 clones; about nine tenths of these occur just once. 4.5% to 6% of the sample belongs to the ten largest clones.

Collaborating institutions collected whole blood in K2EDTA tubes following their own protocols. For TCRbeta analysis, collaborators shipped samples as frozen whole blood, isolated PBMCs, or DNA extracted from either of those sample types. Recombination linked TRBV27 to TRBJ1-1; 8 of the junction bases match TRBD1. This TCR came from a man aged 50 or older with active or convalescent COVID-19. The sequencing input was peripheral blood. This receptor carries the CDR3 CASRPTGVGTEAFF. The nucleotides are TGTGCCAGCAGACCGACAGGGGTCGGCACTGAAGCTTTCTTT.